The 10 T cell receptor beta chains below all came from one sample that was sequenced in a study of T cells in Graves' hyperthyroidism and ophthalmopathy. Researchers amplified the TCR beta CDR3 regions from RNA transcripts. TCR CDR3 regions were first amplified by RT-PCR with HTBI primers. Using its own MiXCR run on the multiplex PCR reads, TCRdb lists one record per CDR3 protein. Of around 620,000 distinct CDR3 sequences listed, approximately 15% were seen once; the top ten hold more than 6%. The source material was blood. Receptors were obtained from a woman under 30 with Graves' ophthalmopathy.

The chain links TRBV4-3 to TRBJ2-1; 13 positions match TRBD2. V trimming: 0 bases; J trimming: 7 bases; junction bases outside the gene matches: 6. The length of the CDR3 is 17 residues. From germline, CDR1 is LGHNA and CDR2 YSLEER. CDR3 nucleotide sequence: TGCGCCAGCAGCCAAGATTGGACTAGCGGGGGCCGAAATGAGCAGTTCTTC. It is translated as CASSQDWTSGGRNEQFF.

This chain links TRBV7-2 with TRBJ1-2; the match to TRBD1 covers 12 bases. Germline V gene sequence: CDR1 SGHTA, CDR2 FQGNSA. This CDR3 spans 14 amino acids. Trimming at V came to 7 bases and at J to 8 bases, leaving 8 bases not matched to a gene. CDR3 DNA: TGTGCCAGCAACCCGGGACAGGGGGCTGGAGGCTACACCTTC. Translating it yields CASNPGQGAGGYTF.

This clonotype was recorded many times. The chain couples TRBV6-1 to TRBJ1-5, with D possibly matching TRBD1 (5 bases). Trimming cost V 8 bases and J 9 bases, with 17 bases left between them. From germline, CDR1 is MNHNS and CDR2 SASEGT. CDR3 length: 13 residues. Here the CDR3 reads CASGGSLQGPQHF. The CDR3 DNA follows: TGTGCCAGCGGGGGGTCGTTGCAGGGGCCCCAGCATTTT.

This chain connects TRBV3-1 to TRBJ1-6; 9 bases align to TRBD1. This CDR3 spans 15 amino acids. V lost 4 bases to trimming and J lost 9 bases; unmatched junction nucleotides: 7. Germline V gene data show CDR1 as LGHDT and CDR2 as YNNKEL (reference sequence). This chain's CDR3 is CASSLAGQGPSPLHF. CDR3 coding DNA: TGTGCCAGCAGCCTGGCGGGACAGGGACCTTCACCCCTCCACTTT.

The chain combines TRBV9 with TRBJ2-5; D is unclear. The CDR3 totals 13 residues. CDR1 is SGDLS, CDR2 YYNGEE, per germline. The ends were cut back, 0 bases at V and 2 bases at J, with 5 bases in the middle. Here the CDR3 reads CASSVDRQETQYF. The CDR3 nucleotides read TGTGCCAGCAGCGTAGATAGACAAGAGACCCAGTACTTC.

This clonotype was seen ten or more times. CDR3 residues: CSATSGGRRWRTDTQYF. CDR3 DNA sequence: TGCAGTGCTACCTCGGGGGGGCGCCGCTGGCGCACAGATACGCAGTATTTT. This chain uses TRBV20-1 with TRBJ2-3; 8 bases agree with TRBD2. Trimming cost V 4 bases and J 1 base; bases outside gene matches: 13. Germline assignment: CDR1 DFQATT and CDR2 SNEGSKA (reference sequence). CDR3 length: 17 residues.

This chain uses TRBV6-2 or TRBV6-3 with TRBJ2-5; D remains unclear. The CDR3 extends over 12 amino acids. Trimming removed 8 bases from V and 2 bases from J, with 9 bases in between. The V gene's germline CDR1 is MNHEY and CDR2 SVGEGT. The DNA of the CDR3 is TGTGCCAGCTCTGGGGTTCAAGAGACCCAGTACTTC. This codes for CASSGVQETQYF.

There are a few counts of this clonotype. The chain employs TRBV7-2 and TRBJ2-1, with a possible D match to TRBD2 (5 bases). The CDR3 length is 19 residues. Per germline, CDR1 SGHTA and CDR2 FQGNSA. V lost 0 bases and J 1 base, leaving 19 bases between the germline ends. The CDR3 nucleotides are TGTGCCAGCAGCTTAGCGGGCGTGGAGGCACTAGGGTCCTACAATGAGCAGTTCTTC. It specifies CASSLAGVEALGSYNEQFF. Together with reference TRBV7-2 and TRBJ2-1, the CDR3 gives the full variable domain: GAGVSQSPSNKVTEKGKDVELRCDPISGHTALYWYRQSLGQGLEFLIYFQGNSAPDKSGLPSDRFSAERTGGSVSTLTIQRTQQEDSAVYLCASSLAGVEALGSYNEQFFGPGTRLTVL.

This clonotype was seen a few times. The genes are TRBV7-9 and TRBJ2-7; unclear D gene. The ends were cut back, 5 bases at V and 4 bases at J, with 18 bases in the middle. Per germline, CDR1 SEHNR and CDR2 FQNEAQ (reference sequence). This CDR3 has 15 amino acids. CDR3 residues: CASSGRTILKYEQYF. CDR3 coding DNA: TGTGCCAGCAGCGGCAGGACCATACTGAAGTACGAGCAGTACTTC.

This clonotype was observed many times. This chain links TRBV30 with TRBJ2-7; no definite D call. V was shortened by 3 bases and J by 2 bases, with 11 bases between the two germline ends. CDR1 and CDR2 from the germline V gene are GTSNPN and SVGIG (reference sequence). The CDR3 is 13 amino acids. CDR3: CAWSPGIAYEQYF. The DNA for the CDR3 is TGTGCCTGGAGCCCCGGAATCGCCTACGAGCAGTACTTC.